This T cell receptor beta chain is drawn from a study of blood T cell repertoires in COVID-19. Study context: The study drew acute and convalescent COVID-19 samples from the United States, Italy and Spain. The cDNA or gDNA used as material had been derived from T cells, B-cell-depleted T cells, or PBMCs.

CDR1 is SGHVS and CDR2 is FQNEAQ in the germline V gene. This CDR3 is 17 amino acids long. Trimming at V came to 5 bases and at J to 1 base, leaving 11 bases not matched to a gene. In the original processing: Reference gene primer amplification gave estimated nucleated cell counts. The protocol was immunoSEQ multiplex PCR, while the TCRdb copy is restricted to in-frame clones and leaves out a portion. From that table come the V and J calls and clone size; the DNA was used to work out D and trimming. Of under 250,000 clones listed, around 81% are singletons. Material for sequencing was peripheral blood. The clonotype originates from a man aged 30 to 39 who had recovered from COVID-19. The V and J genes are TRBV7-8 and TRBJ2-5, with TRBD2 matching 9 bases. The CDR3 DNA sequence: TGTGCCAGCAGCCCAGGAGTAGCGGGGGTTCTCCAAGAGACCCAGTACTTC. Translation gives CASSPGVAGVLQETQYF.